A selection of T cell receptor beta chains follows, all from one sample in a study of Ad26.COV2.S vaccination and SARS-CoV-2 variants. The assay was immunoSEQ multiplex PCR, and TCRdb's table has in-frame clones only and misses some. The data contain about 680,000 clones, around 89% of them singletons. The sequences come from peripheral blood, collected in a trial of Ad26.COV2.S vaccine versus placebo. These receptors were obtained from a person between 18 and 60 years old who received the Ad26.COV2.S COVID-19 vaccine or a placebo. Each CDR3 is given with its conserved first and last residue. The D gene is left open where the match is weak. Clone sizes are given selectively: once, few, many, or a class where the clone is expanded.

j_gene: TRBJ1-2
v_gene: TRBV6-5
d_gene: .
abundance: few
CDR3nt: TGTGCCAGCACGTTTCAGGGAAATGGCTACACCTTC
CDR3aa: CASTFQGNGYTF

j_gene: TRBJ1-3
v_gene: TRBV15
d_gene: .
abundance: .
CDR3nt: TGTGCCACCAGCAGAGCCCCTTATCTGGGCTCTGGAAACACCATATATTTT
CDR3aa: CATSRAPYLGSGNTIYF

j_gene: TRBJ2-2
v_gene: TRBV7-2
d_gene: TRBD1
abundance: .
CDR3nt: TGTGCCAGCAGCACCAGACAGGGATCTACCGGGGAGCTGTTTTTT
CDR3aa: CASSTRQGSTGELFF

j_gene: TRBJ1-5
v_gene: TRBV30
d_gene: .
abundance: .
CDR3nt: TGTGCCTGGAGTAGGGGTGGGGATCAGCCCCAGCATTTT
CDR3aa: CAWSRGGDQPQHF

j_gene: TRBJ2-7
v_gene: TRBV5-1
d_gene: .
abundance: .
CDR3nt: TGCGCCAGCAGCCTGGTCGCCGGGGCGGACTACGAGCAGTACTTC
CDR3aa: CASSLVAGADYEQYF

j_gene: TRBJ1-1
v_gene: TRBV7-9
d_gene: .
abundance: .
CDR3nt: TGTGCCAGCAGCTTATATATCGAAGCCACTGAAGCTTTCTTT
CDR3aa: CASSLYIEATEAFF

j_gene: TRBJ1-3
v_gene: TRBV5-1
d_gene: .
abundance: .
CDR3nt: TGCGCCAGCAGCTTGCAGGGGAACTCTGGAAACACCATATATTTT
CDR3aa: CASSLQGNSGNTIYF

j_gene: TRBJ1-6
v_gene: TRBV4-3
d_gene: .
abundance: .
CDR3nt: TGCGCCAGCAGCCAAGATCCCGTACCCCGCCCCCTCCACTTT
CDR3aa: CASSQDPVPRPLHF

j_gene: TRBJ2-5
v_gene: TRBV29-1
d_gene: .
abundance: .
CDR3nt: TGCAGCGTTGCGAGGGGGCAAGAGACCCAGTACTTC
CDR3aa: CSVARGQETQYF

j_gene: TRBJ1-5
v_gene: TRBV11-2
d_gene: TRBD1
abundance: .
CDR3nt: TGTGCCAGCAGCTTAGGGACAGGGAAGCCCCAGCATTTT
CDR3aa: CASSLGTGKPQHF

j_gene: TRBJ1-1
v_gene: TRBV30
d_gene: .
abundance: .
CDR3nt: TGTGCCGGAACCCGGGGGGGCACTGAAGCTTTCTTT
CDR3aa: CAGTRGGTEAFF

j_gene: TRBJ1-6
v_gene: TRBV30
d_gene: .
abundance: few
CDR3nt: TGTGCCTGGACTCGACAGGCGGTGAATTCACCCCTCCACTTT
CDR3aa: CAWTRQAVNSPLHF

j_gene: TRBJ2-2
v_gene: TRBV11-3
d_gene: TRBD1
abundance: .
CDR3nt: TGTGCCAGCAGTATAACCGGGACAGGGTTGAACACCGGGGAGCTGTTTTTT
CDR3aa: CASSITGTGLNTGELFF

j_gene: TRBJ1-3
v_gene: TRBV7-9
d_gene: .
abundance: .
CDR3nt: TGTGCCAGCAGCTTAGAGGGAGACACCATATATTTT
CDR3aa: CASSLEGDTIYF

j_gene: TRBJ2-4
v_gene: TRBV29-1
d_gene: .
abundance: .
CDR3nt: TGCAGCGCCGGGGGTCCGATGGACAGGCCTGGAAACATTCAGTACTTC
CDR3aa: CSAGGPMDRPGNIQYF

j_gene: TRBJ2-3
v_gene: TRBV6-5
d_gene: TRBD1
abundance: .
CDR3nt: TGTGCCAGCAGTTGGGGGGGACAGGGCGCCTCAGATACGCAGTATTTT
CDR3aa: CASSWGGQGASDTQYF

j_gene: TRBJ1-5
v_gene: TRBV19
d_gene: .
abundance: .
CDR3nt: TGTGCCAGTAGTTTTGACCCCCTTAGCAATCAGCCCCAGCATTTT
CDR3aa: CASSFDPLSNQPQHF

j_gene: TRBJ1-2
v_gene: TRBV30
d_gene: .
abundance: .
CDR3nt: TGTGCCTTGACCACAGGGCGTTCCTTCTATGGCTACACCTTC
CDR3aa: CALTTGRSFYGYTF

j_gene: TRBJ2-5
v_gene: TRBV5-4
d_gene: TRBD2
abundance: .
CDR3nt: TGTGCCAGCAGCGCGGGGGGGTACCAAGAGACCCAGTACTTC
CDR3aa: CASSAGGYQETQYF

j_gene: TRBJ2-3
v_gene: TRBV7-9
d_gene: .
abundance: .
CDR3nt: TGTGCCAGCAGCTTAGCAGAAAGCACAGATACGCAGTATTTT
CDR3aa: CASSLAESTDTQYF

j_gene: TRBJ2-5
v_gene: TRBV20-1
d_gene: .
abundance: .
CDR3nt: TGCAGTGCTAGACAAGTGGAGACCCAGTACTTC
CDR3aa: CSARQVETQYF

j_gene: TRBJ2-1
v_gene: TRBV19
d_gene: .
abundance: .
CDR3nt: TGTGCCAGTAGTACCCCGGGGTCCCCAAACAATGAGCAGTTCTTC
CDR3aa: CASSTPGSPNNEQFF

j_gene: TRBJ2-2
v_gene: TRBV6-5
d_gene: .
abundance: .
CDR3nt: TGTGCCAGCAGTTACTCCGGGGCCCAGAACACCGGGGAGCTGTTTTTT
CDR3aa: CASSYSGAQNTGELFF

j_gene: TRBJ2-1
v_gene: TRBV6-5
d_gene: .
abundance: .
CDR3nt: TGTGCCGTCACCCCTCGAGGTAAAGGATATGAGCAGTTCTTC
CDR3aa: CAVTPRGKGYEQFF

j_gene: TRBJ2-1
v_gene: TRBV3-1/TRBV3-2
d_gene: .
abundance: few
CDR3nt: TGTGCCAGCAGCCCCAGGGAGGGGGCAGTTGGGGGCGATGAGCAGTTCTTC
CDR3aa: CASSPREGAVGGDEQFF

j_gene: TRBJ2-7
v_gene: TRBV29-1
d_gene: .
abundance: .
CDR3nt: TGCAGCGTTACCGACGGCTACGAGCAGTACTTC
CDR3aa: CSVTDGYEQYF

j_gene: TRBJ2-1
v_gene: TRBV29-1
d_gene: .
abundance: .
CDR3nt: TGCAGCGTTATCGGCCGTCATCACAATGAGCAGTTCTTC
CDR3aa: CSVIGRHHNEQFF

j_gene: TRBJ2-1
v_gene: TRBV5-1
d_gene: TRBD2
abundance: .
CDR3nt: TGCGCCAGCAGTCCACCGGGACTAGCCGGTAACAATGAGCAGTTCTTC
CDR3aa: CASSPPGLAGNNEQFF

j_gene: TRBJ2-7
v_gene: TRBV20-1
d_gene: TRBD2
abundance: once
CDR3nt: TGCAGTGCTAGTCAGCCTAGCGGGGGCATCTTCTACGAGCAGTACTTC
CDR3aa: CSASQPSGGIFYEQYF